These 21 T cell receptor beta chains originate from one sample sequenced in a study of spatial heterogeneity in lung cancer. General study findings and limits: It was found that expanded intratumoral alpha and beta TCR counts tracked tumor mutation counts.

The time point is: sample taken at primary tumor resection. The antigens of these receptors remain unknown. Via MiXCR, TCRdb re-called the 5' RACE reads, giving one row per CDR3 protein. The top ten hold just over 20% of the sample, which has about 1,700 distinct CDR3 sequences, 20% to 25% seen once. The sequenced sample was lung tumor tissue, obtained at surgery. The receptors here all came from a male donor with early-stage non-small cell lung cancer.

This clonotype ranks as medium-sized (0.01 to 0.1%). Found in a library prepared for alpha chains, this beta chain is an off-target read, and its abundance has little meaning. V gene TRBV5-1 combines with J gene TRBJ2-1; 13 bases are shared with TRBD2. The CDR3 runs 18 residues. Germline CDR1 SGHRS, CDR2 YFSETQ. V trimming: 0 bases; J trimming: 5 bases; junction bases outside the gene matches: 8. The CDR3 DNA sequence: TGCGCCAGCAGCTTGGCCTGGACGGGACTAGCGGGGAACAATGAGCAGTTCTTC. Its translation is CASSLAWTGLAGNNEQFF.

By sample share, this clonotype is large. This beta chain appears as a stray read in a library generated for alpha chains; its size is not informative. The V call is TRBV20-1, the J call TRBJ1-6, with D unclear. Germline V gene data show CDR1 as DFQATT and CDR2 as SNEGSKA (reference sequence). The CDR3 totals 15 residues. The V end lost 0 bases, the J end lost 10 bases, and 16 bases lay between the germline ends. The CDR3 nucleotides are TGCAGTGCTAGAGATCGGCAGTCGGGTTTCTCACCCCTCCACTTT. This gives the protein CSARDRQSGFSPLHF.

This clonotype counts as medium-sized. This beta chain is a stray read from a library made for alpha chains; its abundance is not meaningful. CDR3 sequence reads: CASSQDLETQYF. CDR3 nucleotide sequence: TGTGCCAGCAGCCAAGATCTCGAGACCCAGTACTTC. The chain joins TRBV3-1 to TRBJ2-5; no reliable D call. CDR1 and CDR2 (germline): LGHDT, YNNKEL (reference sequence). V was trimmed by 0 bases and J by 5 bases, leaving 4 bases between them. The CDR3 runs to 12 residues.

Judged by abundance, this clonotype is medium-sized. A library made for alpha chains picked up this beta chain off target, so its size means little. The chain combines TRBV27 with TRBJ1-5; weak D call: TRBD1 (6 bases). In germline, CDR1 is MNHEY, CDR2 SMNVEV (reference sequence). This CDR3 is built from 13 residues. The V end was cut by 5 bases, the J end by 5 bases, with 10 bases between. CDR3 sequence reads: CASSKGVDQPQHF. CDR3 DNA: TGTGCCAGCAGTAAGGGGGTGGATCAGCCCCAGCATTTT.

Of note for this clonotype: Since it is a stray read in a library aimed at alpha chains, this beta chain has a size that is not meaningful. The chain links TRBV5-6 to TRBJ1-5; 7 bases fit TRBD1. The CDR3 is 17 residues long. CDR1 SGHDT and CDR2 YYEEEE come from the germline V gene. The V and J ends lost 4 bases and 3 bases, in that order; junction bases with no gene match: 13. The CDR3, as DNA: TGTGCCAGCAGCCACCGACAGGGAGGAGCGTTCAATCAGCCCCAGCATTTT. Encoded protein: CASSHRQGGAFNQPQHF.

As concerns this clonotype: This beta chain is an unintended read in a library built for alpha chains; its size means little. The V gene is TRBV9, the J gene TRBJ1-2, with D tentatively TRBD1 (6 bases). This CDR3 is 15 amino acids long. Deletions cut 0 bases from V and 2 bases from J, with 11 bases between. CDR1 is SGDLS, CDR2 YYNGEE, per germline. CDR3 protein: CASSVGTGLNYGYTF. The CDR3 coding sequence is TGTGCCAGCAGCGTAGGAACAGGGCTCAACTATGGCTACACCTTC. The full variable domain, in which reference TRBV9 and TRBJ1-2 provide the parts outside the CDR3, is DSGVTQTPKHLITATGQRVTLRCSPRSGDLSVYWYQQSLDQGLQFLIQYYNGEERAKGNILERFSAQQFPDLHSELNLSSLELGDSALYFCASSVGTGLNYGYTFGSGTRLTVV.

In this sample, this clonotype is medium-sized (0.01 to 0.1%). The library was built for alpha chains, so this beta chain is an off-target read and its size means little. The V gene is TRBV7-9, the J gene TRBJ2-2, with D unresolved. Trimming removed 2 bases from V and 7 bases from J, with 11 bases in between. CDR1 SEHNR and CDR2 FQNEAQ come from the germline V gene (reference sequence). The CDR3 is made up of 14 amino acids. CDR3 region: CASSLSSRGGELFF. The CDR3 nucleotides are TGTGCCAGCAGCTTATCATCCCGAGGCGGGGAGCTGTTTTTT.

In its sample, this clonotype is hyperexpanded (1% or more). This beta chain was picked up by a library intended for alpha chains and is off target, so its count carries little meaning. The CDR3: CASSPLAGGGTDTQYF. Here the CDR3 DNA reads TGTGCCAGCAGCCCTCTAGCGGGGGGCGGCACAGATACGCAGTATTTT. This chain links TRBV3-1 with TRBJ2-3, with TRBD2 matching over 11 bases. CDR1 and CDR2 (germline): LGHDT, YNNKEL (reference sequence). The CDR3 runs 16 residues. The junction had 4 bases not matched to a gene; V was cut back by 4 bases and J by 1 base.

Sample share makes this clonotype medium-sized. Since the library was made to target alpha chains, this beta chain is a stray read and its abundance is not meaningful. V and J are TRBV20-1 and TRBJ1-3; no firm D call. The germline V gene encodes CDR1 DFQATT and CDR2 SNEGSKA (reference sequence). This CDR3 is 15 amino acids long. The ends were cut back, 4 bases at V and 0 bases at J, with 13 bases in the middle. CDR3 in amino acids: CSAMMPGPSGNTIYF. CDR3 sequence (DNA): TGCAGTGCTATGATGCCGGGTCCCTCTGGAAACACCATATATTTT.

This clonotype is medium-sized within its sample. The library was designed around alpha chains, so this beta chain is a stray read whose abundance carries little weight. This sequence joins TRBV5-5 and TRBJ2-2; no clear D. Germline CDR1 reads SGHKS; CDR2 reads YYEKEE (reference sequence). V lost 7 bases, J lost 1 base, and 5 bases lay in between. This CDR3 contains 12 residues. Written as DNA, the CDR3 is TGTGCCAGCGCCATGAACACCGGGGAGCTGTTTTTT. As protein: CASAMNTGELFF.

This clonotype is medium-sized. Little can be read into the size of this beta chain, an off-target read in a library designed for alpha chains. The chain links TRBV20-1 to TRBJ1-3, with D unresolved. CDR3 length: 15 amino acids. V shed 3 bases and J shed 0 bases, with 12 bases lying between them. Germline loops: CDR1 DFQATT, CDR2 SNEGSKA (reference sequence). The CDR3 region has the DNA TGCAGTGCTAGGTGGAGGGCCACCTCTGGAAACACCATATATTTT. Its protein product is CSARWRATSGNTIYF.

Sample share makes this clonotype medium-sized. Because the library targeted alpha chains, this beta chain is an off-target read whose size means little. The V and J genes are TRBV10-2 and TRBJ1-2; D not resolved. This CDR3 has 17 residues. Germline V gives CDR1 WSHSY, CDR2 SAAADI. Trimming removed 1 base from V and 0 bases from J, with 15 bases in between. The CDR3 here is CASSELDGPGANYGYTF. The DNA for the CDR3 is TGCGCCAGCAGTGAGTTGGATGGCCCGGGAGCTAACTATGGCTACACCTTC.

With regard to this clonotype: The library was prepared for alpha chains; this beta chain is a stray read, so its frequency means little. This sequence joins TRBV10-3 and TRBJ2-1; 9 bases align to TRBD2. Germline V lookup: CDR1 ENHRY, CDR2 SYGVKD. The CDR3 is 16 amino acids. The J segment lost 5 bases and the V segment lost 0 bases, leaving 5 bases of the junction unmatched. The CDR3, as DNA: TGTGCCATCAGTGAGTCTATGACTAGCGGCGACAATGAGCAGTTCTTC. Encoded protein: CAISESMTSGDNEQFF.

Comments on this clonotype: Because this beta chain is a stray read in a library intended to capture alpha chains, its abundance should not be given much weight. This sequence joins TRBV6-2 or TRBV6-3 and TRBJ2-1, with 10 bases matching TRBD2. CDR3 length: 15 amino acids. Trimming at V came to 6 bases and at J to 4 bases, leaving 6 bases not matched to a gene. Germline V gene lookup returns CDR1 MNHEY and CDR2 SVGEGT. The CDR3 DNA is TGTGCCAGCAGCCCCGGGACTAGCGATTACAATGAGCAGTTCTTC. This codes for CASSPGTSDYNEQFF.

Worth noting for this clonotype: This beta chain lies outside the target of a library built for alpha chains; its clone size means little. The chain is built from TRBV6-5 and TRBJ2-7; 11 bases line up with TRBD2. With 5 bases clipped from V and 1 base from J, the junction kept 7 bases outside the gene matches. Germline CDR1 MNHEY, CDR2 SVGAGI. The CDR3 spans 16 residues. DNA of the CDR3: TGTGCCAGCAGTACCTCTAGCGGGGGGCGTTCCTACGAGCAGTACTTC. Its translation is CASSTSSGGRSYEQYF.

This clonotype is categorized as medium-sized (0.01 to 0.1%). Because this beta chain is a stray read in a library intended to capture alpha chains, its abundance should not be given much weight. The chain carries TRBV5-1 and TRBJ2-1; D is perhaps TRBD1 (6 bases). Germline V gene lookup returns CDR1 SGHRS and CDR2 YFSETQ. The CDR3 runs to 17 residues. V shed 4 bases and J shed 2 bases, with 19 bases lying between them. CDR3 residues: CASSVRPGTYTYNEQFF. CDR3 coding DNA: TGCGCCAGCAGCGTACGGCCGGGGACATACACCTACAATGAGCAGTTCTTC.

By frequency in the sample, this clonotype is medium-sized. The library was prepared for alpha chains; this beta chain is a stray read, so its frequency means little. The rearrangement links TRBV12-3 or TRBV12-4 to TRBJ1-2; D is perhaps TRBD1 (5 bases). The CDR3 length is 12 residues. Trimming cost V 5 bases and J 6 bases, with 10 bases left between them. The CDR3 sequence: CASSPGKDGYTF. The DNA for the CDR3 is TGTGCCAGCAGTCCAGGGAAAGATGGCTACACCTTC.

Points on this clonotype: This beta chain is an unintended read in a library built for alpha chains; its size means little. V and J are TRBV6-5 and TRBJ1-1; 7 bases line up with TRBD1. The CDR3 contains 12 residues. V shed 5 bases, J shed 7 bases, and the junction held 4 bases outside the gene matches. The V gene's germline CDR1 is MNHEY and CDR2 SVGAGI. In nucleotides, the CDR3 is TGTGCCAGCAGTCACGACAGGGATGAAGCTTTCTTT. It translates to CASSHDRDEAFF.

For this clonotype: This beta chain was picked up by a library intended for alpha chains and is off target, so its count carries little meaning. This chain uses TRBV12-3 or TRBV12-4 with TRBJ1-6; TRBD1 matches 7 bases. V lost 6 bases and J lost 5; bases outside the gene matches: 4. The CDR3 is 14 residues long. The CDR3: CASRSTGNNSPLHF. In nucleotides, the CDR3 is TGTGCCAGCAGGTCGACAGGGAATAATTCACCCCTCCACTTT.

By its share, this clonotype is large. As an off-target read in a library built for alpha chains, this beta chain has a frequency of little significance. The CDR3 loop is CASRADRLSNQPQHF. CDR3 coding DNA: TGTGCCAGCAGAGCCGACAGGCTTAGCAATCAGCCCCAGCATTTT. The V call is TRBV28, the J call TRBJ1-5; a weak D match, TRBD1 (6 bases). This CDR3 comprises 15 residues. Per the germline V gene, CDR1 is MDHEN and CDR2 is SYDVKM. Trimming shortened V by 6 bases and J by 0 bases, and 12 bases separated the two germline ends.

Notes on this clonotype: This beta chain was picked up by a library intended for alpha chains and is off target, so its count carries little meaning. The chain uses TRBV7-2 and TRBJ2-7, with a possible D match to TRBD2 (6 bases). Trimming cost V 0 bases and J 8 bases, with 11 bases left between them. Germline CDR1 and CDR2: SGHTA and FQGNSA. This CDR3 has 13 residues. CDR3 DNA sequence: TGTGCCAGCAGCTTAGCCCAGGCGGGAAAGCAGTACTTC. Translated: CASSLAQAGKQYF.